The 23 T cell receptor beta chains listed next were all sequenced from one sample in a study of shared T cell receptors in the human thymus. Sequencing was performed with immunoSEQ multiplex PCR; in TCRdb, only in-frame clones are kept and a portion is missing. The sample holds approximately 490,000 clones, approximately 80% seen once. These data were also reused for a study on human thymus T cells.

The sequenced sample consisted of thymocytes. The receptors stem from a boy younger than two with a congenital heart defect.

The CDR3 bases are TGCGCCAGCAGCTTGGACAGGGGGGTTACCTACGAGCAGTACTTC. This translates into CASSLDRGVTYEQYF. This chain connects TRBV5-1 to TRBJ2-7; TRBD1 aligns across 8 bases. The V gene's germline CDR1 is SGHRS and CDR2 YFSETQ. This CDR3 spans 15 amino acids. V was pared by 0 bases and J by 2 bases, with 4 bases of the junction left unmatched.

Regarding this clone: One end of the junction fails to match germline, which may point to a read error. The chain is built from TRBV6-5 and TRBJ2-3; D not resolved. This CDR3 contains 15 residues. Per the germline V gene, CDR1 is MNHEY and CDR2 is SVGAGI. The CDR3 here is CASSYSPSSTDTQYF. CDR3 nucleotide sequence: TGTGCCAGCAGCTACTCCCCCAGTAGCACAGATACGCAGTATTTT.

This chain links TRBV4-1 with TRBJ1-2; the match to TRBD1 covers 9 bases. CDR1 is MGHRA, CDR2 YSYEKL, per germline. The CDR3 covers 17 residues. The V and J ends lost 1 base and 1 base, in that order; junction bases with no gene match: 7. In DNA form, the CDR3 reads TGCGCCAGCAGCCAAGGATTTTTGGGACAGGGTAACTATGGCTACACCTTC. It yields the protein CASSQGFLGQGNYGYTF.

The chain couples TRBV7-8 to TRBJ1-1; weak D call: TRBD1 (6 bases). V shed 1 base and J shed 8 bases, with 14 bases lying between them. CDR3 length: 14 residues. From germline, CDR1 is SGHVS and CDR2 FQNEAQ. The CDR3 DNA sequence: TGTGCCAGCAGCTTAGAGGTACAGGGTTCCGAAGCTTTCTTT. Residues: CASSLEVQGSEAFF.

The genes are TRBV25-1 and TRBJ1-2; 8 bases map to TRBD1. The V and J ends lost 6 bases and 7 bases, in that order; junction bases with no gene match: 4. CDR3 length: 12 residues. Germline V gives CDR1 MGHDK, CDR2 SYGVNS. The CDR3 coding sequence is TGTGCCAGCAGCCAGGGGGCGGGTGGCTACACCTTC. Protein: CASSQGAGGYTF.

The rearrangement links TRBV27 to TRBJ1-1; 7 bases match TRBD1. V trimming: 6 bases; J trimming: 4 bases; junction bases outside the gene matches: 2. The CDR3 covers 12 residues. The V gene's germline CDR1 is MNHEY and CDR2 SMNVEV (reference sequence). The CDR3 protein is CASRAGGTEAFF. The CDR3 region has the DNA TGTGCCAGCAGGGCAGGGGGCACTGAAGCTTTCTTT.

This clone was observed a few times. This chain links TRBV30 with TRBJ2-3; possibly TRBD2 for D (6 bases). This CDR3 spans 19 amino acids. Between the trimmed V and J ends, which lost 2 bases and 1 base, there was a span of 25 bases. CDR1 is GTSNPN and CDR2 is SVGIG in the germline V gene (reference sequence). The CDR3 DNA follows: TGTGCCTGGAGTCCCTTTAGCATGGGGGGTGCCCTTGGCACAGATACGCAGTATTTT. Translation gives CAWSPFSMGGALGTDTQYF.

This chain uses TRBV14 with TRBJ2-1, with a weak D call TRBD2 (6 bases). Germline assignment: CDR1 SGHDN and CDR2 FVKESK. The CDR3 spans 14 residues. V dropped 1 base and J dropped 9 bases, with 13 bases sitting between them. Written as DNA, the CDR3 is TGTGCCAGCAGCCAAGTGGTGGGAGGTTGTGAGCAGTTCTTC. Its protein is CASSQVVGGCEQFF. The entire variable domain, with the rest obtained from reference TRBV14 and TRBJ2-1, is as follows: EAGVTQFPSHSVIEKGQTVTLRCDPISGHDNLYWYRRVMGKEIKFLLHFVKESKQDESGMPNNRFLAERTGGTYSTLKVQPAELEDSGVYFCASSQVVGGCEQFFGPGTRLTVL.

This clone was observed a handful of times. The genes are TRBV4-3 and TRBJ1-5; TRBD1 might be the D (5 bases). This CDR3 contains 17 residues. Germline CDR1 reads LGHNA; CDR2 reads YSLEER. V was trimmed by 0 bases and J by 2 bases, leaving 14 bases between them. Here the CDR3 reads CASSQDFRRVGNQPQHF. The CDR3 coding sequence is TGCGCCAGCAGCCAAGACTTTCGCAGGGTTGGCAATCAGCCCCAGCATTTT.

This sequence joins TRBV5-6 and TRBJ2-3, with 8 nucleotides matching TRBD1. CDR1 SGHDT and CDR2 YYEEEE come from the germline V gene. Trimming cost V 3 bases and J 5 bases; bases outside gene matches: 17. The CDR3 consists of 18 residues. For the CDR3, the DNA is TGTGCCAGCAGCTATGCCACTCTCAGGGGGCGGCATAGAGATACGCAGTATTTT. It codes for CASSYATLRGRHRDTQYF.

The rearrangement uses TRBV7-7 and TRBJ2-3, with 14 bases fitting TRBD2. Germline V gene sequence: CDR1 SSHAT, CDR2 FNYEAQ (reference sequence). This CDR3 spans 20 amino acids. The V and J ends lost 5 bases and 0 bases, in that order; junction bases with no gene match: 13. The CDR3 region has the DNA TGTGCCAGCAGCACAGGGACTAGCGGGAGAGGAGTCCGTAGCACAGATACGCAGTATTTT. The encoded protein is CASSTGTSGRGVRSTDTQYF.

The rearrangement joins TRBV5-1 to TRBJ1-1, with 7 positions matching TRBD1. Germline CDR1 reads SGHRS; CDR2 reads YFSETQ. The length of the CDR3 is 14 residues. J was trimmed by 0 bases and V by 5 bases; bases with no gene match: 4. The CDR3 coding sequence is TGCGCCAGCAGAGGGGGACAGTTGAACACTGAAGCTTTCTTT. Encoded protein: CASRGGQLNTEAFF.

The CDR3 bases are TGCGCCAGCAGCCAGACTGGGAACACCGGGGAGCTGTTTTTT. It codes for CASSQTGNTGELFF. This rearrangement joins TRBV5-1 to TRBJ2-2; D call uncertain. The V end lost 4 bases, the J end lost 1 base, and 8 bases lay between the germline ends. Germline assignment: CDR1 SGHRS and CDR2 YFSETQ. The CDR3 totals 14 residues.

A single count supports this clone. The chain carries TRBV5-1 and TRBJ2-6; weak D call: TRBD2 (5 bases). Between the trimmed V and J ends, which lost 2 bases and 0 bases, there was a span of 15 bases. This CDR3 is built from 18 residues. CDR1 and CDR2 (germline): SGHRS, YFSETQ. CDR3 sequence (DNA): TGCGCCAGCAGCTTTGGGCCGAGCGGTAGCTCTGGGGCCAACGTCCTGACTTTC. Amino acids: CASSFGPSGSSGANVLTF. Together with reference TRBV5-1 and TRBJ2-6, the CDR3 gives the full variable domain: KAGVTQTPRYLIKTRGQQVTLSCSPISGHRSVSWYQQTPGQGLQFLFEYFSETQRNKGNFPGRFSGRQFSNSRSEMNVSTLELGDSALYLCASSFGPSGSSGANVLTFGAGSRLTVL.

There are a few counts of this clone. The chain joins TRBV28 to TRBJ2-3, with 15 bases lining up with TRBD2. The CDR3 sequence is 18 residues long. V was pared by 4 bases and J by 4 bases, with 9 bases of the junction left unmatched. The germline gives CDR1 MDHEN, CDR2 SYDVKM. Here the CDR3 DNA reads TGTGCCAGCAGTTCGACGGGACTAGCGGGAGGCGGGCCAGATACGCAGTATTTT. Translated, it gives CASSSTGLAGGGPDTQYF. The full variable domain, rest sourced from reference TRBV28 and TRBJ2-3, is DVKVTQSSRYLVKRTGEKVFLECVQDMDHENMFWYRQDPGLGLRLIYFSYDVKMKEKGDIPEGYSVSREKKERFSLILESASTNQTSMYLCASSSTGLAGGGPDTQYFGPGTRLTVL.

This chain connects TRBV19 to TRBJ2-5; 8 bases line up with TRBD2. The junction had 5 bases not matched to a gene; V was cut back by 1 base and J by 1 base. Germline CDR1 reads LNHDA; CDR2 reads SQIVND (reference sequence). This CDR3 has 16 amino acids. The CDR3 DNA reads as TGTGCCAGTAGTATAGGGAAGCGGGAGATCCAAGAGACCCAGTACTTC. Translating gives CASSIGKREIQETQYF.

This chain connects TRBV5-1 to TRBJ2-2; 8 bases are a match to TRBD2. V shed 5 bases and J 0 bases; nucleotides not matched to a gene: 6. CDR3 length equals 16 residues. Per germline, CDR1 SGHRS and CDR2 YFSETQ. The CDR3 DNA is TGCGCCAGCAGGGACAGCGGGAGCGCGAACACCGGGGAGCTGTTTTTT. This codes for CASRDSGSANTGELFF. The full variable domain, with the rest looked up from reference TRBV5-1 and TRBJ2-2, is KAGVTQTPRYLIKTRGQQVTLSCSPISGHRSVSWYQQTPGQGLQFLFEYFSETQRNKGNFPGRFSGRQFSNSRSEMNVSTLELGDSALYLCASRDSGSANTGELFFGEGSRLTVL.

This clone was found once. This sequence joins TRBV11-3 and TRBJ2-5, with TRBD2 identical over 8 bases. The germline gives CDR1 SGHNT, CDR2 YENEEA. The CDR3 extends over 16 amino acids. V lost 5 bases and J lost 5; bases outside the gene matches: 13. The CDR3: CASSSPGTRRPETQYF. The CDR3 DNA reads as TGTGCCAGCAGCAGCCCCGGGACTAGGAGGCCGGAGACCCAGTACTTC.

DNA for the CDR3: TGTGCCAGTAGTATAGGGAGCGGGAGGAGGTCCTACGAGCAGTACTTC. It encodes CASSIGSGRRSYEQYF. The gene calls are TRBV19 and TRBJ2-7, with 9 positions matching TRBD2. The junction had 5 bases not matched to a gene; V was cut back by 1 base and J by 1 base. This CDR3 is built from 16 residues. Germline V gene lookup returns CDR1 LNHDA and CDR2 SQIVND (reference sequence). The entire variable domain, with the rest obtained from reference TRBV19 and TRBJ2-7, is as follows: DGGITQSPKYLFRKEGQNVTLSCEQNLNHDAMYWYRQDPGQGLRLIYYSQIVNDFQKGDIAEGYSVSREKKESFPLTVTSAQKNPTAFYLCASSIGSGRRSYEQYFGPGTRLTVT.

Regarding this clone: Other DNA sequences in the same sample also yield this CDR3. The chain combines TRBV9 with TRBJ2-2; 10 nucleotides align to TRBD2. V lost 0 bases, J lost 4 bases, and 0 bases stayed unmatched. The CDR3 extends over 15 amino acids. CDR1 and CDR2 from the germline V gene are SGDLS and YYNGEE. CDR3 residues: CASSVGTSGTGELFF. The DNA of the CDR3 is TGTGCCAGCAGCGTAGGGACTAGCGGCACCGGGGAGCTGTTTTTT. Supplemented by reference TRBV9 and TRBJ2-2, the full variable domain reads DSGVTQTPKHLITATGQRVTLRCSPRSGDLSVYWYQQSLDQGLQFLIQYYNGEERAKGNILERFSAQQFPDLHSELNLSSLELGDSALYFCASSVGTSGTGELFFGEGSRLTVL.

The genes are TRBV5-6 and TRBJ2-1, with 9 bases lining up with TRBD2. Germline CDR1 and CDR2: SGHDT and YYEEEE. CDR3 length: 18 residues. The V gene end was trimmed by 4 bases and the J gene end by 6 bases; junction bases not matched to a gene: 17. CDR3 region: CASSPRSWREGLTNEQFF. DNA for the CDR3: TGTGCCAGCAGCCCTCGGAGTTGGCGGGAGGGACTCACCAATGAGCAGTTCTTC.

The genes are TRBV27 and TRBJ2-5, with TRBD1 matching 9 bases. The J call may be mistaken, given a closer DNA end match to TRBJ2-7. The germline V gene has CDR1 MNHEY and CDR2 SMNVEV (reference sequence). This CDR3 region has 15 residues. The CDR3 loop is CASSLRTGARYEQYF. CDR3 sequence (DNA): TGTGCCAGCAGTTTACGGACAGGGGCGAGATACGAGCAGTACTTC.

The rearrangement links TRBV11-3 to TRBJ2-1; a weak D match, TRBD2 (6 bases). The CDR3 covers 15 residues. CDR1 and CDR2 (germline): SGHNT, YENEEA. V lost 5 bases and J lost 5, with 16 bases in between. The CDR3 is CASSPRASVDNEQFF. The CDR3 DNA sequence: TGTGCCAGCAGCCCCAGGGCTAGCGTGGACAATGAGCAGTTCTTC.